The clone carrying this T cell receptor (beta chain) was observed a few times. Its antigen is undetermined. Those who donated were healthy HIV-negative adults, with no recent acute infections or vaccinations reported. The sample is drawn from a study of shared clonotypes between healthy human individuals. Study conclusions and caveats: Sampling covered nothing but blood. Tissue TCR repertoires likely differ from those found in blood.

DNA from unsorted PBMC was sequenced on ten immunoSEQ deep assay plates. The data were produced by immunoSEQ multiplex PCR, yet TCRdb's version contains in-frame clones alone and is incomplete. The sample consists of about 600,000 clones, around 76% of them appearing once. Germline V gives CDR1 SGHRS, CDR2 YFSETQ. This CDR3 comprises 15 residues. Trimming took 1 base from V and 8 from J, leaving 15 bases between them. The chain has TRBV5-1 and TRBJ1-4, with D perhaps TRBD1 (6 bases). The sample comprised PBMCs. The sequence came from a woman in her thirties or forties in good health. Some clones in this sample may be carry-over from other donors' samples. The CDR3 coding sequence is TGCGCCAGCAGCTTGAGCGGGGGCGCGGGGGAAAAACTGTTTTTT. Encoded protein: CASSLSGGAGEKLFF.